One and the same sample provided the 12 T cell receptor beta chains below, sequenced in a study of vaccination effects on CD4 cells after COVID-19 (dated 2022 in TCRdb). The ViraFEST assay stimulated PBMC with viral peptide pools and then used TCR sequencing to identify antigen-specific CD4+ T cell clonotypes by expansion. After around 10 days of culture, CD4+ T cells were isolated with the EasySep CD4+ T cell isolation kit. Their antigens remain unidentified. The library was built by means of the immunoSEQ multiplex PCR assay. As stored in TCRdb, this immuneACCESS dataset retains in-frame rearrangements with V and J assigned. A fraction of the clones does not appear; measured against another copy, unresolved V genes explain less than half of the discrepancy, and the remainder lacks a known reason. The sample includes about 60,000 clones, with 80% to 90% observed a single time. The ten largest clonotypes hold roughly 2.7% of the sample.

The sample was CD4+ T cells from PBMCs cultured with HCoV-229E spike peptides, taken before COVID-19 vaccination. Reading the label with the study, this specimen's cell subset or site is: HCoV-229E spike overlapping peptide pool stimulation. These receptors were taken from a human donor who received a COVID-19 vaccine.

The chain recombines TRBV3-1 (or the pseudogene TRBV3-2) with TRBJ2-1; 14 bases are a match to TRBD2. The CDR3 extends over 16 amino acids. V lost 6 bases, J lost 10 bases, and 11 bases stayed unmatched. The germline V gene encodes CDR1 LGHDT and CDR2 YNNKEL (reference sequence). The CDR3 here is CASRRGTSGGTVEQFF. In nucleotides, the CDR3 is TGTGCCAGCAGAAGGGGGACTAGCGGGGGAACAGTGGAGCAGTTCTTC.

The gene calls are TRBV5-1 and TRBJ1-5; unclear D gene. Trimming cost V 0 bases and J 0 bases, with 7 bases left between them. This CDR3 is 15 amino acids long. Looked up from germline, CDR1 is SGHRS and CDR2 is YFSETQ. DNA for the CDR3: TGCGCCAGCAGCTTGGTCTACGGTAGCAATCAGCCCCAGCATTTT. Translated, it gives CASSLVYGSNQPQHF. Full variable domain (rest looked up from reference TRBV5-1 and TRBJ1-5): KAGVTQTPRYLIKTRGQQVTLSCSPISGHRSVSWYQQTPGQGLQFLFEYFSETQRNKGNFPGRFSGRQFSNSRSEMNVSTLELGDSALYLCASSLVYGSNQPQHFGDGTRLSIL.

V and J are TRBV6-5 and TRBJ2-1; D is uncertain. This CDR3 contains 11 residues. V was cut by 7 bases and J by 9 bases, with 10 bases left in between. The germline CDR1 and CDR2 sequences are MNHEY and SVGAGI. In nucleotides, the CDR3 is TGTGCCAGCACCTGGAACGGTGAGCAGTTCTTC. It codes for CASTWNGEQFF.

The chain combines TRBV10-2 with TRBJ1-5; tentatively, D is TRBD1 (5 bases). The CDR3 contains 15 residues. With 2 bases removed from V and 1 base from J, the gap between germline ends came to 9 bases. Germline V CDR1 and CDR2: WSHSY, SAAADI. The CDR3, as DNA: TGCGCCAGCAGTGAGCGACCAGGGAGCAATCAGCCCCAGCATTTT. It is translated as CASSERPGSNQPQHF.

CDR3 region: CAISDRGLADTQYF. The CDR3, as DNA: TGTGCCATCAGTGACAGGGGGCTTGCAGATACGCAGTATTTT. The chain couples TRBV10-3 to TRBJ2-3; 8 nucleotides match TRBD1. Germline lookup yields CDR1 ENHRY and CDR2 SYGVKD. CDR3 length: 14 amino acids. After removal of 3 bases from V and 4 bases from J, the junction contained 3 bases not matched to a gene.

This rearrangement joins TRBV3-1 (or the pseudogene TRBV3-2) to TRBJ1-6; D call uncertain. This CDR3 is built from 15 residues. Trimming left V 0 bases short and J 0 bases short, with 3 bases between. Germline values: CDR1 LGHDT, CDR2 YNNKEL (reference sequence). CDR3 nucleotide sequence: TGTGCCAGCAGCCAAGATTACTCCTATAATTCACCCCTCCACTTT. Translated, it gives CASSQDYSYNSPLHF.

CDR3 nucleotides: TGTGCCAGCAGTGAAGAACTAGCGGACACAGATACGCAGTATTTT. The encoded protein is CASSEELADTDTQYF. This chain connects TRBV2 to TRBJ2-3; 8 bases agree with TRBD2. This CDR3 is built from 15 residues. J was trimmed by 2 bases and V by 1 base; bases with no gene match: 2. In germline, CDR1 is SNHLY, CDR2 FYNNEI.

CDR3 DNA sequence: TGTGCCAGCTCACCTTTGTCCTCCCCCGGCAGAGGACTTAACACTGAAGCTTTCTTT. Translation: CASSPLSSPGRGLNTEAFF. The chain is built from TRBV18 and TRBJ1-1; D unclear. Trimming shortened V by 3 bases and J by 2 bases, and 25 bases separated the two germline ends. Germline CDR1 KGHSH, CDR2 LQKENI. This CDR3 contains 19 residues.

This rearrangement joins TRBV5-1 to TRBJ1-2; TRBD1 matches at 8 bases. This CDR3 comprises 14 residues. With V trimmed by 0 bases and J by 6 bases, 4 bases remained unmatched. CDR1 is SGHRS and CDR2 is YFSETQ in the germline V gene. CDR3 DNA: TGCGCCAGCAGCTTGGGACAGGGGATGGATGGCTACACCTTC. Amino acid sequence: CASSLGQGMDGYTF.

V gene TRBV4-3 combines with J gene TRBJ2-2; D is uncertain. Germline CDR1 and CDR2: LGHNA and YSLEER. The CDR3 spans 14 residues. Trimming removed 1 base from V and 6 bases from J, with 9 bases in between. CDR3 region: CASSQGHSAGELFF. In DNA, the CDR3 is TGCGCCAGCAGCCAAGGTCACTCGGCCGGGGAGCTGTTTTTT.

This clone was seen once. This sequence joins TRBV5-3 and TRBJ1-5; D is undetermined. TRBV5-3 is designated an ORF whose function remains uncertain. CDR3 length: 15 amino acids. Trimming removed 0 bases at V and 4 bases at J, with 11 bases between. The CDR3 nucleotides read TGTGCCAGAAGCTTGGCAGGCAGACAAAATCAGCCCCAGCATTTT. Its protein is CARSLAGRQNQPQHF.

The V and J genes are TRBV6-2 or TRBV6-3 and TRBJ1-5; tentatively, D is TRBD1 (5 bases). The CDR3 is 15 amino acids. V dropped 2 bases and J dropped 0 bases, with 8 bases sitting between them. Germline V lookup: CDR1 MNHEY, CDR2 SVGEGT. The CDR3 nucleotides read TGTGCCAGCAGTTACGGGGGTACTAGCAATCAGCCCCAGCATTTT. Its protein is CASSYGGTSNQPQHF.